This T cell receptor (beta chain) was sequenced in a study of T cell responses to AZD1222 COVID-19 vaccine. Study-wide findings and caveats: Once two AZD1222 doses were given, Spike-specific TCR breadth and depth went up. Only a handful of AZD1222 recipients, more than five in all, had baseline seropositivity. Scientists sampled the repertoires only once the peak T cell response had passed.

Assay: immunoSEQ multiplex PCR; the TCRdb copy retains only in-frame clones and omits some. The sample holds about 120,000 clones; approximately 86% are singletons and the top ten take roughly 2.7%. About this clone: Its specificity is not known.

This sequence originates from an adult who received the AZD1222 COVID-19 vaccine. Sequenced material: peripheral blood, taken 28 days after the second AZD1222 dose.

The CDR3 here is CASSQTVSTDTQYF. The CDR3 DNA reads TGTGCCAGCAGCCAAACGGTGTCTACAGATACGCAGTATTTT. The genes are TRBV3-1 (or the pseudogene TRBV3-2) and TRBJ2-3, with D unclear. Germline V lookup: CDR1 LGHDT, CDR2 YNNKEL (reference sequence). This CDR3 has 14 residues. Trimming removed 2 bases from V and 3 bases from J, with 9 bases in between.